The rows below give T cell receptor beta chains drawn from one sample of a study of T-cell reconstitution after alpha-beta-depleted transplantation in children. TCRdb reprocessed the PCR reads with MiXCR, giving one entry per CDR3 protein. The table has roughly 570,000 distinct CDR3 sequences, more than 20% seen once. Sequenced material: PBMCs, taken before TCRalphabeta/CD19-depleted stem cell transplant. The source is a boy younger than two with Wiskott-Aldrich syndrome, due to receive a stem cell transplant. CDR3s include the opening cysteine and the closing phenylalanine or tryptophan. The order of the fields is clone size, D gene, V gene, J gene, CDR3 DNA, CDR3 protein. D genes are given only for firm matches. Not every row has a clone size; where given, it reads once, few, many or a size class.

few	.	TRBV5-1	TRBJ2-5	TGCGCCAGCAGCTTGGCGGGAGAAGGACAAGAGACCCAGTACTTC	CASSLAGEGQETQYF
.	TRBD1	TRBV20-1	TRBJ2-1	TGCAGTGCTAGTCGTCAGGGGGAGAATGAGCAGTTCTTC	CSASRQGENEQFF
few	.	TRBV20-1	TRBJ2-2	TGCAGTGCTAAATTGGGTTACACCGGGGAGCTGTTTTTT	CSAKLGYTGELFF
.	.	TRBV5-1	TRBJ2-5	TGCGCCAGCAGCTTGAGACCGGGAATTGAAGAGACCCAGTACTTC	CASSLRPGIEETQYF
.	.	TRBV7-2	TRBJ2-7	TGTGCCAGCAGCTTAGCCGGACCGGGAAATTACGAGCAGTACTTC	CASSLAGPGNYEQYF
.	TRBD2	TRBV20-1	TRBJ2-2	TGCAGTGTATCCGCGGGAGCGACCGGGGAGCTGTTTTTT	CSVSAGATGELFF
.	.	TRBV18	TRBJ1-1	TGTGCCAGCTCATCTCTGACAGTCCTGAACACTGAAGCTTTCTTT	CASSSLTVLNTEAFF
.	.	TRBV20-1	TRBJ2-7	TGCAGTGCTAGAGGACTAGCCTACGAGCAGTACTTC	CSARGLAYEQYF
few	TRBD2	TRBV27	TRBJ2-7	TGTGCCAGCAGTTTACGCGGGAGGACGTACGAGCAGTACTTC	CASSLRGRTYEQYF
.	TRBD2	TRBV20-1	TRBJ2-7	TGCAGTGCTGCCCACGGGACTAGCGGGAGGAACTACGAGCAGTACTTC	CSAAHGTSGRNYEQYF
few	TRBD1	TRBV5-1	TRBJ2-1	TGCGCCAGCAGCTTGGAACCGGGACAGGGGGGGTTCGGCAATGAGCAGTTCTTC	CASSLEPGQGGFGNEQFF
.	.	TRBV3-1	TRBJ2-5	TGTGCCAGCAGCCAAGCACTGCCTGGCCTAGCCTCGGAGACCCAGTACTTC	CASSQALPGLASETQYF
.	TRBD1	TRBV6-6	TRBJ2-7	TGTGCCAGCAGTTATCAGGGGGCGGGAGAGCAGTACTTC	CASSYQGAGEQYF
.	.	TRBV30	TRBJ1-1	TGTGCCTGGAGTGTACAAGGGAACACTGAAGCTTTCTTT	CAWSVQGNTEAFF
.	.	TRBV5-1	TRBJ1-2	TGCGCCAGCAGCTTGGCCCGGACAGACTATGGCTACACCTTC	CASSLARTDYGYTF
few	.	TRBV9	TRBJ1-3	TGTGCCAGCAGCGTAGAGCCCCCCGATTGGAGCTCTGGAAACACCATATATTTT	CASSVEPPDWSSGNTIYF
.	.	TRBV2	TRBJ2-5	TGTGCCAGCAGTGAAATGTGGGGAGAGACCCAGTACTTC	CASSEMWGETQYF
.	.	TRBV5-1	TRBJ2-1	TGCGCCAGCAGCAACACTAGCCTGTACAGCTCCTACAATGAGCAGTTCTTC	CASSNTSLYSSYNEQFF
few	.	TRBV20-1	TRBJ1-5	TGCAGTGCTATAGTCCGGGGCCTCAATCAGCCCCAGCATTTT	CSAIVRGLNQPQHF
.	TRBD2	TRBV5-1	TRBJ2-7	TGCGCCAGCAGCTTGGCCCGTCGGGGGGTGGGCGAGCAGTACTTC	CASSLARRGVGEQYF
.	TRBD2	TRBV12-3/TRBV12-4	TRBJ2-1	TGTGCCAGCAGCGCTAGCGGGAGGGCCTTCAATGAGCAGTTCTTC	CASSASGRAFNEQFF
few	TRBD1	TRBV6-1	TRBJ1-1	TGTGCCAGCAGGACAGGGGGGATGAACACTGAAGCTTTCTTT	CASRTGGMNTEAFF
few	.	TRBV4-1	TRBJ1-3	TGCGCCAGCAGCCAAGCAGGCCAAACCGGCTCTGGAAACACCATATATTTT	CASSQAGQTGSGNTIYF